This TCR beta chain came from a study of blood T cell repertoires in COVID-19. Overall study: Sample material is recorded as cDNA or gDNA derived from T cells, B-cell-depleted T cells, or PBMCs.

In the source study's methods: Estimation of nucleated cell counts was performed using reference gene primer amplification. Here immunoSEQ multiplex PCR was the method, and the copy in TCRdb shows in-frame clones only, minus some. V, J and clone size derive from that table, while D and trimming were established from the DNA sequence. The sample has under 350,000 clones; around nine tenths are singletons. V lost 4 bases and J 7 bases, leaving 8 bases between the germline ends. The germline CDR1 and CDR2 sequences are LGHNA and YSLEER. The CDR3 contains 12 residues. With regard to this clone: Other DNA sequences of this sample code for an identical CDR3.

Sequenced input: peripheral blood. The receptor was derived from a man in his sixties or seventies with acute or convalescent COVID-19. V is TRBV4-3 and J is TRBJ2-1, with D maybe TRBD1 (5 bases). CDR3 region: CASSPAGNEQFF. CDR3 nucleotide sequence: TGCGCCAGCAGCCCCGCAGGGAATGAGCAGTTCTTC.